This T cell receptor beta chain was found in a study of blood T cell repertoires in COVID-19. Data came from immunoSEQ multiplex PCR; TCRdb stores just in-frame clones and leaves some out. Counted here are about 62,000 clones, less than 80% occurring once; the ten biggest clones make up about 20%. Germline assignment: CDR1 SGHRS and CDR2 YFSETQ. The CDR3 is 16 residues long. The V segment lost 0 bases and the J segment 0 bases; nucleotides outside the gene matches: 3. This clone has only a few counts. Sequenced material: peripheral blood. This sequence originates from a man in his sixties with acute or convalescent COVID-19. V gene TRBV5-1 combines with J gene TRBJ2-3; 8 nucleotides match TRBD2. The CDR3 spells CASSLGSSGSTDTQYF. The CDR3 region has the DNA TGCGCCAGCAGCTTGGGGTCTAGCGGGAGCACAGATACGCAGTATTTT.